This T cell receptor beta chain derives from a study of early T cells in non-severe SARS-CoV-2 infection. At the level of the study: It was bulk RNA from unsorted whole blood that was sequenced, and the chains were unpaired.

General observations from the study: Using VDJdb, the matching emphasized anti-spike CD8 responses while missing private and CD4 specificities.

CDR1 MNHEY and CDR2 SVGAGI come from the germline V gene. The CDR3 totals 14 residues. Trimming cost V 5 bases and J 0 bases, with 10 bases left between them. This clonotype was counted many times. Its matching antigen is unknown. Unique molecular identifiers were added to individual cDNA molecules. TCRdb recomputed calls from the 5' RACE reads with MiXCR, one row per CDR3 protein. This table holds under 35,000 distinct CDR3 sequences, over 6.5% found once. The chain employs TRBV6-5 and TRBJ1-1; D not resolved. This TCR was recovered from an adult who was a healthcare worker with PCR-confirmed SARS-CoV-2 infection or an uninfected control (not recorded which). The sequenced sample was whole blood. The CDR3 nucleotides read TGTGCCAGCAGTAAATCACCGATGAACACTGAAGCTTTCTTT. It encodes CASSKSPMNTEAFF.